These T cell receptor beta chains were read from a single sample in a study of cytomegalovirus exposure and HLA in healthy donors. Profiled with immunoSEQ multiplex PCR; TCRdb holds only in-frame clones, not every one. The sample yields tens of thousands of clones, around 70% seen once. Sequencing used PBMCs. These receptors came from a woman between 50 and 59 years old in good health and CMV-seropositive. CDR3s include the opening cysteine and the closing phenylalanine or tryptophan. Fields, in order: V gene, D gene, J gene, clone size, CDR3 protein, CDR3 DNA. The D gene is left open where the match is weak. Size is omitted from some rows. Given values are once, few, many or a class for expanded clones.

TRBV7-3	TRBD2	TRBJ2-1	.	CASSSSSGTTGQFF	TGTGCCAGCAGCTCGTCTAGCGGGACCACGGGGCAGTTCTTC
TRBV5-4	TRBD2	TRBJ2-7	.	CASSRGGLADYSYEQYF	TGTGCCAGCAGCCGGGGGGGACTAGCGGACTACTCCTACGAGCAGTACTTC
TRBV10-3	.	TRBJ1-6	.	CAISESGLVNSPLHF	TGTGCCATCAGTGAGTCGGGGCTCGTGAATTCACCCCTCCACTTT
TRBV18	TRBD2	TRBJ2-3	few	CASSPGTSGSTDTQYF	TGTGCCAGCTCACCAGGGACTAGCGGGAGCACAGATACGCAGTATTTT
TRBV6-6	.	TRBJ2-2	.	CASSQTWTGELFF	TGTGCCAGCAGCCAGACATGGACCGGGGAGCTGTTTTTT
TRBV2	.	TRBJ2-7	.	CASKPSGLSDEQYF	TGTGCCAGCAAGCCCAGCGGACTGTCCGACGAGCAGTACTTC
TRBV5-4	TRBD2	TRBJ2-7	.	CASSSGTSNEQYF	TGTGCCAGCAGCTCCGGGACTAGCAACGAGCAGTACTTC
TRBV6-5	.	TRBJ1-4	.	CASRYLGGTNEKLFF	TGTGCCAGCAGATACCTCGGGGGAACTAATGAAAAACTGTTTTTT
TRBV28	TRBD1	TRBJ1-1	once	CASTAGGGVFFTEAFF	TGTGCCAGCACCGCAGGAGGGGGCGTTTTTTTCACTGAAGCTTTCTTT
TRBV19	.	TRBJ1-2	.	CASSNDRNLGYTF	TGTGCCAGTAGTAATGACAGGAACCTTGGCTACACCTTC
TRBV28	.	TRBJ2-3	.	CASSPGLFGPDTQYF	TGTGCCAGCTCCCCCGGACTGTTCGGACCAGATACGCAGTATTTT
TRBV6-4	.	TRBJ1-1	.	CASNNGGVGTEAFF	TGTGCCAGCAACAACGGGGGAGTGGGCACTGAAGCTTTCTTT
TRBV7-9	.	TRBJ1-3	.	CASSPSPGLSGNTIYF	TGTGCTAGCAGCCCTAGCCCGGGTCTCTCTGGAAACACCATATATTTT
TRBV19	TRBD2	TRBJ2-2	few	CASSDSGSTGELFF	TGTGCCAGTAGTGATAGCGGGAGTACGGGGGAGCTGTTTTTT
TRBV18	.	TRBJ2-2	once	CASSPAVLINTGELFF	TGTGCCAGCTCACCAGCAGTCCTTATTAACACCGGGGAGCTGTTTTTT
TRBV27	TRBD2	TRBJ2-7	.	CASSPGLAVSYEQYF	TGTGCCAGCAGTCCCGGACTAGCGGTTTCCTACGAGCAGTACTTC
TRBV5-4	.	TRBJ1-6	.	CASSLGASGTRNSPLHF	TGTGCCAGCAGCTTGGGGGCTAGCGGGACACGAAATTCACCCCTCCACTTT
TRBV18	.	TRBJ1-3	.	CASSQGSGNTIYF	TGTGCCAGCTCACAGGGGTCCGGAAACACCATATATTTT
TRBV5-1	TRBD1	TRBJ1-2	.	CASSLGGQGALGYTF	TGCGCCAGCAGCTTGGGGGGACAGGGGGCGCTTGGCTACACCTTC
TRBV11-1	TRBD2	TRBJ2-5	.	CASSRTSGSWGVETQYF	TGTGCCAGCAGCAGGACTAGCGGGAGTTGGGGTGTAGAGACCCAGTACTTC